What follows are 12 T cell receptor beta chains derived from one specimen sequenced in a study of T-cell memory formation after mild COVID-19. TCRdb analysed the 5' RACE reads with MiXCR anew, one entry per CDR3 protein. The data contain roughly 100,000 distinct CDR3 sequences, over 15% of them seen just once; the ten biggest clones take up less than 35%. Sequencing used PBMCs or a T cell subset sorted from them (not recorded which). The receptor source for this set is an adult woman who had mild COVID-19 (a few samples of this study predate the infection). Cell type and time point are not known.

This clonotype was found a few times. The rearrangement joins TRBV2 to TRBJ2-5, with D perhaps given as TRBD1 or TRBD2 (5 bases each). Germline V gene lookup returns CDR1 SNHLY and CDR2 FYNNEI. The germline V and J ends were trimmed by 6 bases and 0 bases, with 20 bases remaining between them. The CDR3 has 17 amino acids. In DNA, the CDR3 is TGTGCCAGCAGGAGATGGGGGACCGACCAGTACCAAGAGACCCAGTACTTC. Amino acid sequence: CASRRWGTDQYQETQYF.

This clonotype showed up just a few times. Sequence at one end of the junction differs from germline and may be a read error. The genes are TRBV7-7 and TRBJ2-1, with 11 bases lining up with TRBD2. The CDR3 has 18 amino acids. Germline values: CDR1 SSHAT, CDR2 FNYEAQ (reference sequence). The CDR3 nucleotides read TGTGCTAGCAGCTTAGGGGACCATAGCGGGAGGGCCTACAATGAGCAGTTCTTC. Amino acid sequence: CASSLGDHSGRAYNEQFF.

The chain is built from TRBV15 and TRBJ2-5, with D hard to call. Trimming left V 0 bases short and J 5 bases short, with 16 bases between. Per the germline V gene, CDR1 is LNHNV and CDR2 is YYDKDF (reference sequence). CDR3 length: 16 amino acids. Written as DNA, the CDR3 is TGTGCCACCAGCAGAGAGGCGATTCCCCCTAAGGAGACCCAGTACTTC. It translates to CATSREAIPPKETQYF.

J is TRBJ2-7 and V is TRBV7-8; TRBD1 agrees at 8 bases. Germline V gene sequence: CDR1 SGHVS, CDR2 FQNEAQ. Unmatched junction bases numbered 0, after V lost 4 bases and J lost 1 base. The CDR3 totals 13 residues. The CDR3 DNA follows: TGTGCCAGCAGCTGGACAGGGTCCTACGAGCAGTACTTC. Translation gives CASSWTGSYEQYF.

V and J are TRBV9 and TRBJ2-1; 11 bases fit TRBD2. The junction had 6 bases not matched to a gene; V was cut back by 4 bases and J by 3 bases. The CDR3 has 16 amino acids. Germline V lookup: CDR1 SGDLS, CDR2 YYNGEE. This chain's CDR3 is CASSTPTSGNYNEQFF. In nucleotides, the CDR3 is TGTGCCAGCAGCACTCCGACTAGCGGGAACTACAATGAGCAGTTCTTC.

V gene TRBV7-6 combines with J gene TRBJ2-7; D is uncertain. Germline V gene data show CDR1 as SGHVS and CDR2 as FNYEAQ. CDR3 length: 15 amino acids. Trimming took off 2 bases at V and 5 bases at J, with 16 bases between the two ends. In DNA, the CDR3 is TGTGCCAGCAGCTTATACCCCCCCTCGATGAACGAGCAGTACTTC. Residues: CASSLYPPSMNEQYF. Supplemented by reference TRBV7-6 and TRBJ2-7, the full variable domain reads GAGVSQSPRYKVTKRGQDVALRCDPISGHVSLYWYRQALGQGPEFLTYFNYEAQQDKSGLPNDRFSAERPEGSISTLTIQRTEQRDSAMYRCASSLYPPSMNEQYFGPGTRLTVT.

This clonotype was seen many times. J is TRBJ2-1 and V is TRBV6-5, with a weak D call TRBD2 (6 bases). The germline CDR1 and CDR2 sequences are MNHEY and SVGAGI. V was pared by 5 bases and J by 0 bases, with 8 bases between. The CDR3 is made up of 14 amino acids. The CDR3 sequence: CASSRGSSYNEQFF. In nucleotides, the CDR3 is TGTGCCAGCAGTCGGGGGAGCTCCTACAATGAGCAGTTCTTC.

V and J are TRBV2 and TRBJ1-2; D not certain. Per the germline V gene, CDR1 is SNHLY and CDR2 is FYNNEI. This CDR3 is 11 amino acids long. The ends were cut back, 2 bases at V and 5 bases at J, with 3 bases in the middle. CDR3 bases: TGTGCCAGCAGTGAAAGTTATGGCTACACCTTC. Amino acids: CASSESYGYTF.

CDR3 in amino acids: CASGLSREGGRETQYF. CDR3 DNA sequence: TGTGCCAGCGGCCTCTCACGCGAGGGGGGCAGGGAGACCCAGTACTTC. The rearrangement links TRBV28 to TRBJ2-5, with D perhaps given as TRBD1 or TRBD2 (6 bases each). V was trimmed by 8 bases and J by 5 bases, leaving 24 bases between them. Germline CDR1 and CDR2: MDHEN and SYDVKM. The CDR3 has 16 residues.

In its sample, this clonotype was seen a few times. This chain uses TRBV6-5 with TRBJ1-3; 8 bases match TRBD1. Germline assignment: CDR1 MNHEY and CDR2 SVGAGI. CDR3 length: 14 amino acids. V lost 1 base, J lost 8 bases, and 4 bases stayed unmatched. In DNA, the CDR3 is TGTGCCAGCAGTTACTTGACAGGGGAGGACACCATATATTTT. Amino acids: CASSYLTGEDTIYF.

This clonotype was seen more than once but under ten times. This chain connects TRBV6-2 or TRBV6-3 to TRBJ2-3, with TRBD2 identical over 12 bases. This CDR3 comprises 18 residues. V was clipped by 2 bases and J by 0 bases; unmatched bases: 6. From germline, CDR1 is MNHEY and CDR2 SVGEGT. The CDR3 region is CASSYRATSGSSTDTQYF. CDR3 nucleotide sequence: TGTGCCAGCAGTTACCGGGCGACTAGCGGGAGTAGCACAGATACGCAGTATTTT.

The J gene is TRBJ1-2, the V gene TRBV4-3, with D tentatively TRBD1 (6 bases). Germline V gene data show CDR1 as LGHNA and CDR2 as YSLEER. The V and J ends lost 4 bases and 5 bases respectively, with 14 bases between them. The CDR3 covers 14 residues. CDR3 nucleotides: TGCGCCAGCAGCCCCAAACAGGGAGGATATGGCTACACCTTC. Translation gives CASSPKQGGYGYTF.